This T cell receptor beta chain comes out of a study of T cell responses to AZD1222 COVID-19 vaccine. General observations from the study: Distributed over spike, vaccine-associated CD4 TCRs predominated at 160-218 and 743-854. Targeting of unmutated variant regions was reportedly seen in nearly half of spike-specific TCRs.

Method: immunoSEQ multiplex PCR; TCRdb's copy keeps in-frame clones and lacks some. The sample lists 100,000 or so clones, about nine tenths occurring once. With respect to this clone: Its antigen is unknown.

This receptor was identified in an adult in good health. Sequencing used peripheral blood, obtained on day 0 of AZD1222 vaccination.

CDR3: CASRNTGYSTDTQYF. The CDR3 DNA sequence: TGTGCCAGCAGAAACACAGGTTACAGCACAGATACGCAGTATTTT. The chain combines TRBV6-5 with TRBJ2-3; the D gene is possibly TRBD1 (5 bases). The ends were cut back, 6 bases at V and 0 bases at J, with 13 bases in the middle. Germline lookup yields CDR1 MNHEY and CDR2 SVGAGI. The CDR3 spans 15 residues.